One sample yielded the 21 T cell receptor beta chains listed below, sequenced in a study of T cells after somatic rescue of genetic block (dated by TCRdb to 2019 to 2021). Library method: the immunoSEQ multiplex PCR assay. The immuneACCESS repertoire file appears here via TCRdb, limited to in-frame rearrangements. These files lack a portion of the clones; in checked studies, under half of the deficit traces to unresolved V genes, and the cause of the others is not known. The sample table holds 68,000 or so clones, of which roughly 90% were seen once. The ten largest account for about 2.7% of the sample. The sample was peripheral blood mononuclear cells (PBMCs). The receptor source for this set is a man in his forties.

The rearrangement uses TRBV9 and TRBJ1-1; D is uncertain. The V and J ends lost 3 bases and 6 bases respectively, with 9 bases between them. CDR3 length: 12 amino acids. Germline V gene lookup returns CDR1 SGDLS and CDR2 YYNGEE. The DNA for the CDR3 is TGTGCCAGCAGCGGCAGTGGGCCTGAAGCTTTCTTT. It specifies CASSGSGPEAFF.

The genes are TRBV29-1 and TRBJ2-3; D remains ambiguous. Trimming pared 4 bases from V and 2 bases from J, leaving 7 bases between. Per the germline V gene, CDR1 is SQVTM and CDR2 is ANQGSEA. The CDR3 totals 12 residues. The CDR3: CSVGRTTDTQYF. CDR3 nucleotides: TGCAGCGTTGGCAGGACCACAGATACGCAGTATTTT.

The chain joins TRBV9 to TRBJ2-3, with D perhaps being TRBD1 or TRBD2 (6 bases each). Trimming pared 6 bases from V and 0 bases from J, leaving 14 bases between. Germline CDR1 and CDR2: SGDLS and YYNGEE. CDR3 length: 15 amino acids. CDR3 amino acids: CASNLGGTSTDTQYF. The CDR3 region has the DNA TGTGCCAGCAACCTAGGGGGGACAAGCACAGATACGCAGTATTTT.

The J gene is TRBJ2-1, the V gene TRBV19, with 8 positions matching TRBD1. There are 16 residues in the CDR3. V lost 6 bases to trimming and J lost 2 bases; unmatched junction nucleotides: 9. Germline CDR1 reads LNHDA; CDR2 reads SQIVND (reference sequence). The CDR3 DNA sequence: TGTGCCAGTAGCTCCACCGGACAGGGTCCCTACAATGAGCAGTTCTTC. Residues: CASSSTGQGPYNEQFF.

The chain uses TRBV12-5 and TRBJ2-7, with TRBD2 as a possible D gene (5 bases). Germline CDR1 reads LGHNT; CDR2 reads FRNRAP. V lost 6 bases to trimming and J lost 6 bases, with 9 bases between them. The CDR3 consists of 11 residues. The CDR3: CASGFTSEQYF. The CDR3 DNA follows: TGTGCTAGTGGCTTCACTAGCGAGCAGTACTTC.

This chain links TRBV9 with TRBJ2-1; TRBD2 might be the D (6 bases). This CDR3 spans 15 amino acids. Germline CDR1 and CDR2: SGDLS and YYNGEE. Trimming pared 0 bases from V and 0 bases from J, leaving 7 bases between. The CDR3 region is CASSVVGGSYNEQFF. Here the CDR3 DNA reads TGTGCCAGCAGCGTAGTGGGAGGCTCCTACAATGAGCAGTTCTTC.

The chain employs TRBV10-3 and TRBJ2-7, with D possibly being TRBD2 (6 bases). Germline CDR1 ENHRY, CDR2 SYGVKD. The V and J ends lost 7 bases and 6 bases respectively, with 16 bases between them. This CDR3 is built from 13 residues. CDR3: CAITPGLGGEQYF. In DNA form, the CDR3 reads TGTGCCATCACCCCGGGACTCGGAGGCGAGCAGTACTTC.

The chain employs TRBV4-1 and TRBJ2-7, with TRBD2 as a possible D gene (6 bases). The CDR3 has 16 amino acids. The V end was cut by 0 bases, the J end by 6 bases, with 18 bases between. Looked up from germline, CDR1 is MGHRA and CDR2 is YSYEKL. The CDR3 protein is CASSQDSAGSASEQYF. In DNA form, the CDR3 reads TGCGCCAGCAGCCAAGACTCGGCGGGGTCGGCTAGCGAGCAGTACTTC.

The chain joins TRBV7-9 to TRBJ1-2, with D possibly TRBD1 on 5 matching bases. This CDR3 has 16 residues. The V end was cut by 4 bases, the J end by 8 bases, with 23 bases between. Per germline, CDR1 SEHNR and CDR2 FQNEAQ (reference sequence). CDR3 DNA sequence: TGTGCCAGCAGCTCACCCGGGACCGTGATAGGGGTAGGCTACACCTTC. It translates to CASSSPGTVIGVGYTF.

The chain carries TRBV5-1 and TRBJ1-1; D call uncertain. The CDR3 consists of 14 residues. The V gene lost 3 bases and the J gene lost 4 bases, with 13 bases spanning the gap. Germline V gene data show CDR1 as SGHRS and CDR2 as YFSETQ. The CDR3 DNA sequence: TGCGCCAGCAGCTGGGGATGGGAGGGCACTGAAGCTTTCTTT. Protein: CASSWGWEGTEAFF.

The gene calls are TRBV4-2 and TRBJ2-3; D is uncertain. This CDR3 is 15 amino acids long. Germline loops: CDR1 LGHNA, CDR2 YNFKEQ. V was clipped by 1 base and J by 6 bases, with 14 bases between them. CDR3 region: CASSQVSSSEDTQYF. The DNA of the CDR3 is TGTGCCAGCAGCCAAGTCTCCTCGTCTGAGGATACGCAGTATTTT.

The chain is built from TRBV30 and TRBJ1-2; D possibly corresponds to TRBD1 (6 bases). This CDR3 is built from 13 residues. Trimming left V 0 bases short and J 3 bases short, with 8 bases between. Germline V CDR1 and CDR2: GTSNPN, SVGIG (reference sequence). This CDR3 is CAWSVHRDYGYTF. The DNA for the CDR3 is TGTGCCTGGAGTGTACACAGGGACTATGGCTACACCTTC.

The rearrangement links TRBV7-2 to TRBJ2-5; TRBD1 agrees at 7 bases. The CDR3 is made up of 17 amino acids. After removal of 3 bases from V and 5 bases from J, the junction contained 15 bases not matched to a gene. Looked up from germline, CDR1 is SGHTA and CDR2 is FQGNSA. CDR3 residues: CASSFGRVKGGEETQYF. CDR3 nucleotides: TGTGCCAGCAGCTTCGGACGGGTGAAAGGGGGCGAGGAGACCCAGTACTTC.

In this sample, this clone turned up a few times. V is TRBV9 and J is TRBJ1-6; 8 bases are shared with TRBD1. V lost 5 bases, J lost 8 bases, and 9 bases stayed unmatched. In germline, CDR1 is SGDLS, CDR2 YYNGEE. CDR3 length: 15 residues. The CDR3 bases are TGTGCCAGCAGTGATGGACAGGGAGGGTATTCACCCCTCCACTTT. As protein: CASSDGQGGYSPLHF.

This sequence joins TRBV7-2 and TRBJ2-7; the match to TRBD2 covers 8 bases. The ends lost 6 bases at V and 1 base at J; junction bases unmatched: 5. Per the germline V gene, CDR1 is SGHTA and CDR2 is FQGNSA. CDR3 length: 14 amino acids. CDR3 in DNA: TGTGCCAGCAGGGGGACTAGGGGGTCCTACGAGCAGTACTTC. Its translation: CASRGTRGSYEQYF.

J is TRBJ2-1 and V is TRBV4-1; TRBD2 might be the D (7 bases). Germline V lookup: CDR1 MGHRA, CDR2 YSYEKL. The CDR3 is 17 residues long. Trimming took off 2 bases at V and 4 bases at J, with 18 bases between the two ends. The DNA for the CDR3 is TGCGCCAGCAGCCAAAGGGGGGGGCTAGCGGCGTACAATGAGCAGTTCTTC. It encodes CASSQRGGLAAYNEQFF.

This chain joins TRBV11-1 and TRBJ2-6; weak D call: TRBD2 (5 bases). V lost 5 bases, J lost 3 bases, and 14 bases lay in between. The length of the CDR3 is 16 residues. Germline CDR1 SGHAT, CDR2 FQDESV (reference sequence). CDR3 sequence reads: CASSPDYPNGANVLTF. CDR3 bases: TGTGCCAGCAGCCCCGACTATCCCAATGGGGCCAACGTCCTGACTTTC.

The V and J genes are TRBV13 and TRBJ2-5; D unresolved. The CDR3 has 14 amino acids. Germline V gene sequence: CDR1 PRHDT, CDR2 FYEKMQ (reference sequence). With 3 bases removed from V and 0 bases from J, the gap between germline ends came to 8 bases. CDR3 DNA: TGTGCCAGCAGCTTTGGACGGCACCAAGAGACCCAGTACTTC. Protein: CASSFGRHQETQYF.

V is TRBV9 and J is TRBJ2-3; D is unresolved. The V gene lost 0 bases and the J gene lost 1 base, with 9 bases spanning the gap. The germline V gene has CDR1 SGDLS and CDR2 YYNGEE. This CDR3 spans 15 amino acids. CDR3 nucleotides: TGTGCCAGCAGCGTAGGGGTGGCAGGCACAGATACGCAGTATTTT. This gives the protein CASSVGVAGTDTQYF.

The rearrangement links TRBV5-1 to TRBJ1-2; TRBD1 might be the D (5 bases). This CDR3 spans 12 amino acids. CDR1 and CDR2 from the germline V gene are SGHRS and YFSETQ. V dropped 1 base and J dropped 6 bases, with 7 bases sitting between them. This CDR3 is CASSLTGNGYTF. The DNA of the CDR3 is TGCGCCAGCAGCTTGACAGGAAATGGCTACACCTTC.

This clone was recorded only once. The chain employs TRBV9 and TRBJ2-2; D call uncertain. In germline, CDR1 is SGDLS, CDR2 YYNGEE. Trimming removed 0 bases from V and 0 bases from J, with 12 bases in between. CDR3 length: 17 residues. As DNA, the CDR3 is TGTGCCAGCAGCGTAGCTCGGAGCCTCGCGAACACCGGGGAGCTGTTTTTT. Its translation is CASSVARSLANTGELFF.